This TCR beta chain was observed in a study of regulatory T cells in long-lasting Graves disease (dated by TCRdb to the early 2020s). Study-level background: In the newly diagnosed Graves' disease group, patients had been taking antithyroid drugs for less than 3 months. Persistent Graves' disease patients were compared with newly diagnosed Graves' disease patients by peripheral blood TCR sequencing and RNA sequencing. The study was conducted in China and was registered as a clinical trial. A total of roughly 35 samples underwent TCR sequencing: around 13 from persistent and 20 from newly diagnosed Graves' disease patients.

Libraries were prepared through multiplex PCR. This sample was sequenced with an Illumina HiSeq 4000. CDR3 regions were amplified by Arm-PCR with iRepertoire HTBI primers to construct TCR beta libraries. PCR products were gel purified before sequencing. On the study's bioinformatics: A total of under 80 TRBV and approximately 13 TRBJ segments were identified across samples and were used for gene usage analysis of CDR3 amino acid clonotypes. Filtered high-quality paired reads were merged into contigs using COPE and FqMerger. Contigs were aligned with BLAST to IMGT TRBV, TRBD and TRBJ reference genes, and CDR3 was defined per IMGT. Any clonotype with a frequency above 0.1% was counted as a highly expanded clone. Shannon entropy was used to measure repertoire diversity, and the Gini coefficient was used to measure V-J evenness. Clonotypes shared by more than one individual were considered public. TCRdb reprocessing: public reads trimmed at Q25 with fastp, clones called with MiXCR, in-frame beta chains kept. Each CDR3 protein appears once, grouped with its most common genes and DNA. TCRdb, rather than the study authors, made the V and J calls. The sample has about 540,000 distinct CDR3 sequences on record, roughly 13% of them singletons. Roughly a tenth of the sample is held by the ten biggest clonotypes.

This clonotype was detected only once. Its antigen is not yet known. There are no base qualities to consult, and no much larger clone falls within one base. A lone read gives weak evidence. CDR1 and CDR2 are read off the germline V gene (reference sequence) as LGHDT and YNNKEL. The CDR3 covers 14 residues, taking in both the cysteine and the phenylalanine. Just the 42-base CDR3 DNA is kept, in frame starting at base 1. V sheds 0 bases and J sheds 7 bases, leaving 13 bases between their ends. The study at large found these results: TRBV28, TRBJ1-2 and TRBJ2-5 were preferentially used in persistent disease, while TRBV20-1 and TRBJ2-1 were favored in newly diagnosed disease. Sequencing and analysis were limited to the TCR beta chain. The authors noted that the small sample size was a limitation that may lower accuracy. More public clonotypes were shared among persistent patients (more than 2,500) than among newly diagnosed patients (just under 1,000). Compared with newly diagnosed patients, persistent Graves' disease patients had lower TCR Shannon entropy and fewer highly expanded clones, which suggests clonal expansion. The study examined only peripheral blood because the primary lesion, thyroid tissue, could not be accessed.

Per the publication, the time point label means: newly diagnosed GD, antithyroid drugs for less than 3 months. For both TCR sequencing and RNA sequencing, RNA was extracted from PBMCs in TRIzol. The diagnosis of Graves' disease was made according to American Thyroid Association guidelines. The patients came from an endocrinology department in Xi'an, China. Each patient gave around 9 milliliters of peripheral blood, collected in an EDTA anticoagulant tube. Ficoll Paque Plus density gradient separation was used to isolate PBMCs, and no further T cell sorting was done. RNA quality was checked with an Agilent 2100 Bioanalyzer and agarose gel, and concentration with a NanoDrop 2000. This sample was shared with a second study, whose subject was T cells in Graves' hyperthyroidism and ophthalmopathy. As described in the second report: A patient counted as having stable Graves' hyperthyroidism if no progression to ophthalmopathy occurred over 18 months of follow-up. Hyperthyroidism patients were newly diagnosed, had a disease duration of under 2 months, and were aged 18 to 65 years. Patients with uncontrolled infections, other autoimmune diseases, pregnancy or lactation were excluded. Diagnoses relied on clinical symptoms, serum thyroxine and TRAb, thyroid ultrasound and orbital computed tomography. The TCR CDR3 was subjected to a first round of RT-PCR using the HTBI primer set and the Qiagen OneStep RT-PCR kit. Blood samples also contained most of the expanded thyroid clonotypes (frequency above 0.001), which suggests that blood repertoires may reflect thyroid immune responses. A 13 V-J signature model separated ophthalmopathy from stable hyperthyroidism, with approximately 86% sensitivity and 81.08% specificity in cross-validation and 80%/75% in testing. In validation, the model predicted progression to ophthalmopathy a median of around 6.5 months before onset, with about 70% sensitivity and 72.22% specificity. To identify TCR V-J signatures that set the groups apart, the researchers used a discovery cohort of more than 95 patients, made up of roughly 45 with Graves' ophthalmopathy and about 59 with stable Graves' hyperthyroidism. An independent validation cohort of around 19 hyperthyroidism patients and about 16 patients who later progressed to ophthalmopathy tested prospective prediction of ophthalmopathy. The approximately 100 discovery patients were divided at random into training and test sets in a 7:3 ratio. Thyroid tissue and blood T-cell repertoires from about six Graves' hyperthyroidism patients were also compared in the study. After blood sampling, hyperthyroidism patients were treated with methimazole at a starting dose of 30 mg daily, and ophthalmopathy patients were treated with high-dose intravenous methylprednisolone. Libraries were constructed in a second round of multiplex PCR, after which size selection and purification were performed. Libraries were sequenced paired-end with 100 bp reads on an Illumina HiSeq2000. SOAPnuke was used to process the raw data, with reads discarded if the reads contained adapters or uncalled bases, had a mean Phred below 15, or lacked an exact constant-primer or identifier match. High-quality paired reads were merged with COPE v1.2.5, and unique nucleotide sequences were defined as clonotypes. Clonotypes were aligned to IMGT TRBV, TRBD and TRBJ reference segments using MiTCR v1.1. Analysis was restricted to V-J combinations with a frequency above 0.0001, which covered over 98% of repertoires. The TCS score was defined as the ratio of F50 (clonal expansion) to E x V (chaos), calculated using BLOSUM62-based TCRdist between CDR3 peptides within each V-J. Welch's t-statistics and random forest reduced roughly 540 V-J features to under 15, which were used in a naive Bayes classifier (R e1071). No statistical method was used to fix the sample size in advance, and group allocation was not hidden from the investigators. The paper reports TCR Vbeta CDR3 sequencing of over 130 peripheral blood samples: around 41 ophthalmopathy, over 70 hyperthyroidism and approximately 17 progressor patients.

The source material was peripheral blood mononuclear cells (PBMCs), sampled at new diagnosis, from a patient treated with antithyroid drugs. The origin of this receptor is a young man with Graves disease. Donor details come from another sample of the same person, matched by shared clones. Recombination connected TRBV3-1 to TRBJ2-7, with TRBD2 tentatively as D gene (5 bases match). The sequenced DNA: TGTGCCAGCAGCCAAGATAAACTTACGGGAGAGCAGTACTTC. This gives the protein CASSQDKLTGEQYF.